This TCR beta chain appears in the sequencing data of a study of blood T cell repertoires in COVID-19. The CDR3 consists of 17 residues. With 3 bases removed from V and 2 bases from J, the gap between germline ends came to 17 bases. Germline assignment: CDR1 ENHRY and CDR2 SYGVKD. Generated by immunoSEQ multiplex PCR, the TCRdb table keeps only in-frame clones and is missing some. Altogether about 280,000 clones are present, roughly 80% being singletons, with the ten largest covering over 9%. Sequencing was done on a sample of peripheral blood. The sequence was obtained from a woman aged 50 to 60 who had recovered from COVID-19. The chain joins TRBV10-3 to TRBJ1-5; a weak D match, TRBD1 (5 bases). CDR3 in amino acids: CAISDDSLPGGNQPQHF. CDR3 in DNA: TGTGCCATCAGTGACGACAGCTTACCGGGTGGCAATCAGCCCCAGCATTTT.